Shown below are 25 T cell receptor beta chains from a single sample sequenced in a study of post-analysis software for immune sequencing data. Study-wide results and caveats: Comparison of patients with controls showed about 5 TRBV segments more frequent in patients, TRBV5-6, TRBV5-1 and TRBV20-1 among them.

Incorporated into the TCR beta cDNA libraries were unique molecular identifiers, which served to reduce PCR and sequencing biases. TCRdb ran MiXCR on the PCR reads and lists one entry per CDR3 protein. The repertoire holds roughly 700,000 distinct CDR3 sequences, about 32% seen once, with around 0.6% in the top ten. Their specific antigens are unknown. The source material was blood. Receptors originate from a girl aged 10 to 17 with multiple sclerosis.

The genes are TRBV20-1 and TRBJ1-6; D is unclear. The CDR3 contains 12 residues. Trimming took 1 base from V and 8 from J, leaving 6 bases between them. CDR1 and CDR2 from the germline V gene are DFQATT and SNEGSKA (reference sequence). The CDR3 DNA is TGCAGTGCTAGAGCCCTTGATTCACCCCTCCACTTT. It encodes CSARALDSPLHF.

The chain joins TRBV28 to TRBJ2-1, with TRBD2 identical over 7 bases. The CDR3 runs 14 residues. The V gene end was trimmed by 7 bases and the J gene end by 2 bases; junction bases not matched to a gene: 5. CDR1 and CDR2 (germline): MDHEN, SYDVKM. The CDR3 coding sequence is TGTGCCAGCACTTCAGCGGGACCCTACAATGAGCAGTTCTTC. Its protein is CASTSAGPYNEQFF.

This chain connects TRBV12-3 or TRBV12-4 to TRBJ1-3; D is unresolved. This CDR3 has 17 amino acids. Deletions cut 1 base from V and 0 bases from J, with 13 bases between. The CDR3 bases are TGTGCCAGCAGTTTAGGTTGGCGGGTGAGCTCTGGAAACACCATATATTTT. Its protein product is CASSLGWRVSSGNTIYF.

This clonotype was observed a handful of times. The chain uses TRBV20-1 and TRBJ2-6; maybe TRBD1 (6 bases). V lost 1 base, J lost 0 bases, and 13 bases lay in between. The CDR3 sequence is 17 residues long. CDR1 is DFQATT and CDR2 is SNEGSKA in the germline V gene (reference sequence). The CDR3 here is CSARAFGTLSGANVLTF. The DNA of the CDR3 is TGCAGTGCTAGAGCATTCGGGACACTCTCTGGGGCCAACGTCCTGACTTTC.

This clonotype was detected a few times. This chain connects TRBV7-8 to TRBJ2-7; 10 nucleotides agree with TRBD2. In germline, CDR1 is SGHVS, CDR2 FQNEAQ. The CDR3 is 15 residues long. V trimming: 2 bases; J trimming: 4 bases; junction bases outside the gene matches: 5. The CDR3 DNA is TGTGCCAGCAGCTTACAAGCGGGAGGGCGATACGAGCAGTACTTC. Translated: CASSLQAGGRYEQYF.

This clonotype was found once. This rearrangement joins TRBV9 to TRBJ2-3; D is possibly TRBD1 (5 bases). CDR3 length: 14 residues. In germline, CDR1 is SGDLS, CDR2 YYNGEE. V lost 4 bases and J lost 5, with 14 bases in between. CDR3 in DNA: TGTGCCAGCAGCACAGTTAATAGGGGAGATACGCAGTATTTT. It codes for CASSTVNRGDTQYF.

The chain couples TRBV7-2 to TRBJ2-4, with 7 bases lining up with TRBD2. The J call is in doubt because the DNA end fits TRBJ2-5 better. This CDR3 has 16 amino acids. Germline values: CDR1 SGHTA, CDR2 FQGNSA. The CDR3: CASSSMGGVTQETQYF. CDR3 bases: TGTGCCAGCAGCTCAATGGGGGGGGTAACCCAAGAGACCCAGTACTTC.

Here the CDR3 DNA reads TGTGCCAGCACCAGACAGGGGAACTACAATGAGCAGTTCTTC. Its translation: CASTRQGNYNEQFF. The V call is TRBV12-3 or TRBV12-4, the J call TRBJ2-1; 8 bases agree with TRBD1. This CDR3 has 14 amino acids. V lost 7 bases and J lost 3; bases outside the gene matches: 5.

V usage is TRBV5-1 and J usage is TRBJ2-3; D perhaps matches TRBD1 (6 bases). This CDR3 spans 15 amino acids. Germline V gene data show CDR1 as SGHRS and CDR2 as YFSETQ. V shed 7 bases and J shed 6 bases, with 21 bases lying between them. This chain's CDR3 is CASGGTAGGKDTQYF. In DNA form, the CDR3 reads TGCGCCAGCGGGGGCACAGCCGGAGGAAAGGATACGCAGTATTTT.

This clonotype was seen only a few times. The chain combines TRBV7-2 with TRBJ2-7, with D possibly being TRBD2 (6 bases). This CDR3 spans 15 amino acids. CDR1 and CDR2 from the germline V gene are SGHTA and FQGNSA. Between the trimmed V and J ends, which lost 1 base and 2 bases, there was a span of 12 bases. CDR3 nucleotide sequence: TGTGCCAGCAGCTTAGATGGGGGGTACACCTACGAGCAGTACTTC. Its translation is CASSLDGGYTYEQYF.

This clonotype was counted only a few times. In DNA, the CDR3 is TGCAGCGTCAATCCTAGCGGGATCACAGATACGCAGTATTTT. It encodes CSVNPSGITDTQYF. The gene calls are TRBV29-1 and TRBJ2-3; the match to TRBD2 covers 9 bases. V lost 6 bases to trimming and J lost 2 bases; unmatched junction nucleotides: 6. Germline CDR1 SQVTM, CDR2 ANQGSEA. There are 14 residues in the CDR3.

J is TRBJ2-5 and V is TRBV11-2; no clear D. The J call may be wrong; the DNA end is better matched by TRBJ2-7. The germline V gene encodes CDR1 SGHAT and CDR2 FQNNGV. CDR3 length equals 14 residues. CDR3 DNA: TGTGCCAGCAGCTTAGGCTCCCCGCTGTACGAGCAGTACTTC. Its protein product is CASSLGSPLYEQYF.

The V and J genes are TRBV4-3 and TRBJ2-3; D uncertain. This CDR3 is 15 amino acids long. Trimming pared 0 bases from V and 3 bases from J, leaving 10 bases between. CDR1 is LGHNA and CDR2 is YSLEER in the germline V gene. This CDR3 reads CASSQDDRSTDTQYF. CDR3 DNA sequence: TGCGCCAGCAGCCAAGATGATAGGAGTACAGATACGCAGTATTTT.

The sample holds a few counts of this clonotype. The chain carries TRBV7-2 and TRBJ1-1; possibly TRBD1 for D (5 bases). In germline, CDR1 is SGHTA, CDR2 FQGNSA. This CDR3 comprises 11 residues. With 10 bases removed from V and 2 bases from J, the gap between germline ends came to 8 bases. This CDR3 is CATRVNTEAFF. In nucleotides, the CDR3 is TGTGCCACCAGGGTTAACACTGAAGCTTTCTTT.

This clonotype was seen more than once but under ten times. This rearrangement joins TRBV20-1 to TRBJ1-1; 7 nucleotides agree with TRBD1. CDR3 length: 14 residues. Per the germline V gene, CDR1 is DFQATT and CDR2 is SNEGSKA (reference sequence). Trimming removed 0 bases from V and 6 bases from J; junction bases left unmatched: 7. The CDR3 loop reads CSAREAYTGAEAFF. CDR3 DNA sequence: TGCAGTGCTAGAGAGGCCTATACAGGGGCTGAAGCTTTCTTT.

The sample holds a few counts of this clonotype. This sequence joins TRBV7-2 and TRBJ2-5, with 10 nucleotides matching TRBD1. Germline CDR1 and CDR2: SGHTA and FQGNSA. The CDR3 extends over 17 amino acids. Unmatched junction bases numbered 11, after V lost 5 bases and J lost 2 bases. Written as DNA, the CDR3 is TGTGCCAGCAGCCCAAGTGTCCGGACAGGGGGGCAAGAGACCCAGTACTTC. Translated, it gives CASSPSVRTGGQETQYF.

Concerning this clonotype: This may come from a read error, since a much larger clone is one base off. J is TRBJ2-7 and V is TRBV7-2; D is unresolved. CDR3 size: 13 residues. Per the germline V gene, CDR1 is SGHTA and CDR2 is FQGNSA. The V end was cut by 3 bases, the J end by 3 bases, with 9 bases between. CDR3: CASSFSALYEQYF. CDR3 coding DNA: TGTGCCAGCAGCTTTTCTGCGCTCTACGAGCAGTACTTC.

The rearrangement links TRBV10-3 to TRBJ2-3; D possibly corresponds to TRBD1 (5 bases). The CDR3 sequence is 17 residues long. V shed 4 bases and J shed 7 bases, with 24 bases lying between them. The germline gives CDR1 ENHRY, CDR2 SYGVKD. The CDR3 region is CAISGRRLDNLRNTQYF. CDR3 DNA sequence: TGTGCCATCAGTGGGCGAAGGCTGGACAACCTACGAAATACGCAGTATTTT.

V gene TRBV12-3 or TRBV12-4 combines with J gene TRBJ2-7, with 7 nucleotides matching TRBD2. The trim removed 6 bases at V and 6 bases at J, leaving 8 bases unmatched. The CDR3 loop spans 13 amino acids. CDR3 residues: CASRRPSGSEQYF. DNA for the CDR3: TGTGCCAGCAGGCGACCTAGCGGAAGCGAGCAGTACTTC.

The sample holds many counts of this clonotype. The CDR3 loop is CASSWRLGNQPQHF. The CDR3, as DNA: TGTGCCAGCAGTTGGAGGTTAGGCAATCAGCCCCAGCATTTT. The rearrangement joins TRBV6-6 to TRBJ1-5; D is uncertain. Trimming took 4 bases from V and 2 from J, leaving 9 bases between them. Germline lookup yields CDR1 MNHNY and CDR2 SVGAGI (reference sequence). This CDR3 spans 14 amino acids.

The chain employs TRBV4-3 and TRBJ2-1; D is unclear. The length of the CDR3 is 17 residues. Germline V gene sequence: CDR1 LGHNA, CDR2 YSLEER. The V gene lost 1 base and the J gene lost 0 bases, with 13 bases spanning the gap. The CDR3 nucleotides read TGCGCCAGCAGCCAAGGGGCCGGGCAAAGCTCCTACAATGAGCAGTTCTTC. Its translation: CASSQGAGQSSYNEQFF.

V is TRBV6-1 and J is TRBJ2-5; no firm D call. The CDR3 is 15 amino acids. V was clipped by 0 bases and J by 4 bases, with 12 bases between them. CDR1 is MNHNS and CDR2 is SASEGT in the germline V gene. The CDR3 spells CASSEAGRVLETQYF. In DNA, the CDR3 is TGTGCCAGCAGTGAAGCCGGTCGGGTGTTAGAGACCCAGTACTTC.

This clonotype was observed a handful of times. CDR3 in amino acids: CASSQSTQTQYF. The CDR3, as DNA: TGTGCCAGCAGCCAATCGACTCAGACCCAGTACTTC. The chain is built from TRBV6-2 or TRBV6-3 and TRBJ2-5, with D hard to call. With 6 bases removed from V and 6 bases from J, the gap between germline ends came to 11 bases. CDR1 is MNHEY and CDR2 is SVGEGT in the germline V gene. This CDR3 is built from 12 residues.

This clonotype was counted a single time. This chain joins TRBV5-1 and TRBJ2-1; the D gene is possibly TRBD2 (6 bases). The V end was cut by 3 bases, the J end by 6 bases, with 13 bases between. Germline-derived CDR1 and CDR2 are SGHRS and YFSETQ. The CDR3 has 14 amino acids. The CDR3 is CASSWQTGGNEQFF. The CDR3 DNA follows: TGCGCCAGCAGCTGGCAAACCGGGGGCAATGAGCAGTTCTTC.

The V call is TRBV12-3 or TRBV12-4, the J call TRBJ2-1, with a possible D match to TRBD1 (6 bases). Trimming took off 6 bases at V and 8 bases at J, with 20 bases between the two ends. The CDR3 consists of 15 residues. The CDR3 nucleotides read TGTGCCAGCAGGTATTCCGGAACAGGGTACGATGAGCAGTTCTTC. This sequence encodes CASRYSGTGYDEQFF.